This T cell receptor (beta chain) was sequenced for a study of cytomegalovirus exposure and HLA in healthy donors. Overall study findings and caveats: It was reported that TCR beta sequences correctly inferred the HLA-A and HLA-B alleles for most subjects.

Concerning this clone itself: Its antigen is still unknown.

Trimming stripped 0 bases from V and 6 bases from J, with 12 bases between. CDR3 length: 14 amino acids. The germline V gene has CDR1 LGHNA and CDR2 YNFKEQ. A multiplex PCR was run with 60 Vbeta primers and 13 Jbeta primers. Assay used: immunoSEQ multiplex PCR; TCRdb lists only in-frame clones, some missing. The sample carries approximately 200,000 clones, 79% recorded once. Everyone who donated was a healthy bone marrow donor. This clonotype was obtained from a woman between 18 and 30 years old in good health and CMV-seronegative. The sequenced sample was PBMCs. This chain connects TRBV4-2 to TRBJ2-7; possibly TRBD2 for D (6 bases). In nucleotides, the CDR3 is TGTGCCAGCAGCCAAGATGAAGCCGGGGGCGAGCAGTACTTC. Translating it yields CASSQDEAGGEQYF.